This T cell receptor beta chain was obtained from a study of T cells in Graves' hyperthyroidism and ophthalmopathy. Study-level points and caveats: Also found in blood were most expanded thyroid clonotypes above 0.001.

Ten or more counts support this clonotype. Antigen specificity is unknown. The V gene's germline CDR1 is SGHRS and CDR2 YFSETQ. There are 15 residues in the CDR3. Trimming left V 6 bases short and J 5 bases short, with 20 bases between. RNA transcripts were the template for amplifying TCR beta CDR3 regions. When the TCR CDR3 underwent first-round RT-PCR, the HTBI primer set was used. TCRdb recomputed calls from the multiplex PCR reads with MiXCR, one row per CDR3 protein. Of around 600,000 distinct CDR3 sequences in the sample, approximately 15% were seen once. The sequence was collected from a woman aged 40 to 50 with Graves' ophthalmopathy. Material for sequencing was blood. The chain joins TRBV5-1 to TRBJ1-1; D not certain. The CDR3 spells CASTVDGGGKTEAFF. In nucleotides, the CDR3 is TGCGCCAGCACGGTTGACGGCGGAGGGAAAACTGAAGCTTTCTTT.